This T cell receptor beta chain was recovered during a study of metastatic and nonmetastatic thyroid tumors. The CDR3 totals 13 residues. Germline-derived CDR1 and CDR2 are MNHEY and SMNVEV (reference sequence). Trimming removed 5 bases at V and 1 base at J, with 7 bases between. This clone was found many times. Until they underwent thyroid surgery, no patient had received any treatment. TCRdb re-analyzed the PCR reads using MiXCR. The sample consists of roughly 40,000 clones, approximately 18% of them appearing once. Sequenced: blood. The V gene is TRBV27, the J gene TRBJ2-3; no definite D call. This TCR was sampled from a male donor with papillary thyroid cancer or a benign thyroid nodule (not recorded which). Some clones in this sample may be carry-over from other donors' samples. The CDR3 here is CASSPYRTDTQYF. CDR3 bases: TGTGCCAGCAGTCCCTACCGCACAGATACGCAGTATTTT.